The clone carrying this TCR beta chain was recorded a few times. Its antigen is still unknown. CDR1 and CDR2 (germline): SGHTA, FQGTGA. Trimming removed 5 bases from V and 0 bases from J, with 14 bases in between. This CDR3 comprises 16 residues. MiXCR, applied by TCRdb to the RT-PCR reads, yields one record per CDR3 protein. The table shows approximately 700,000 distinct CDR3 sequences, with roughly 13% occurring only once. The entry originates in a study of response to subunit inactivated influenza vaccine. General observations from the study: After each seasonal influenza vaccination, few new T cells are recruited, the authors suggested.

This chain joins TRBV7-3 and TRBJ2-1; D unresolved. Sample: PBMCs from blood, taken 14 days before vaccination. The source is a man aged 45-65 years who received an inactivated influenza vaccine. This CDR3 reads CASSPALISSYNEQFF. The DNA of the CDR3 is TGTGCCAGCAGCCCCGCCTTGATAAGCTCCTACAATGAGCAGTTCTTC.